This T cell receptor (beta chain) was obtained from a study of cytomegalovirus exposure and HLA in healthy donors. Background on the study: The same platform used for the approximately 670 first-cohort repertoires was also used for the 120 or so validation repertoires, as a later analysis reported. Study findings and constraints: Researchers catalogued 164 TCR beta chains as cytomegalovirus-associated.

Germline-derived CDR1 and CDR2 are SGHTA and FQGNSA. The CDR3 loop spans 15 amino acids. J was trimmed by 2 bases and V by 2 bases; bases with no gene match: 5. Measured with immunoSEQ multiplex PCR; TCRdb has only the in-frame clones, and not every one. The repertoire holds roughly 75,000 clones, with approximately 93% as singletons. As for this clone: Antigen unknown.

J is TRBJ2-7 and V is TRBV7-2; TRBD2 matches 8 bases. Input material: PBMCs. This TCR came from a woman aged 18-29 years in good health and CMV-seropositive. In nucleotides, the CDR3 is TGTGCCAGCAGCTTACTAGCGGGCGGGCCCTACGAGCAGTACTTC. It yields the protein CASSLLAGGPYEQYF. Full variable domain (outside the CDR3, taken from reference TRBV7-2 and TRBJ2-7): GAGVSQSPSNKVTEKGKDVELRCDPISGHTALYWYRQSLGQGLEFLIYFQGNSAPDKSGLPSDRFSAERTGGSVSTLTIQRTQQEDSAVYLCASSLLAGGPYEQYFGPGTRLTVT.